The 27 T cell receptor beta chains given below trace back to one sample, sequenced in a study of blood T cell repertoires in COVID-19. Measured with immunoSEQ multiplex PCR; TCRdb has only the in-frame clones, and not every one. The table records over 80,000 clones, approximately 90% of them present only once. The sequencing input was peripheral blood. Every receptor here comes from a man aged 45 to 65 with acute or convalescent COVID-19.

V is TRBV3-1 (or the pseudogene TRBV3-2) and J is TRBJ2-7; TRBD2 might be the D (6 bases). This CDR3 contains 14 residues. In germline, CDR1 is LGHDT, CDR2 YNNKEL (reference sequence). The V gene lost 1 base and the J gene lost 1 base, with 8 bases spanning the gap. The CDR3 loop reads CASSQVGGSYEQYF. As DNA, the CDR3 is TGTGCCAGCAGCCAAGTGGGGGGATCCTACGAGCAGTACTTC.

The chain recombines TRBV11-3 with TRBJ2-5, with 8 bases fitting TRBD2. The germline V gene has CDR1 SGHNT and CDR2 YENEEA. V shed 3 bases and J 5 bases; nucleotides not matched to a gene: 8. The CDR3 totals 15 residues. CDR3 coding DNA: TGTGCCAGCAGCTTCGGGGGGGACCGCCAGGAGACCCAGTACTTC. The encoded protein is CASSFGGDRQETQYF.

CDR3 residues: CASSGTSRETQYF. The DNA of the CDR3 is TGTGCCAGCAGTGGGACTTCTCGGGAGACCCAGTACTTC. The chain has TRBV2 and TRBJ2-5, with D possibly matching TRBD2 (5 bases). The CDR3 sequence is 13 residues long. The germline V gene encodes CDR1 SNHLY and CDR2 FYNNEI. Between the trimmed V and J ends, which lost 4 bases and 5 bases, there was a span of 11 bases. The full variable domain, with the rest looked up from reference TRBV2 and TRBJ2-5, is EPEVTQTPSHQVTQMGQEVILRCVPISNHLYFYWYRQILGQKVEFLVSFYNNEISEKSEIFDDQFSVERPDGSNFTLKIRSTKLEDSAMYFCASSGTSRETQYFGPGTRLLVL.

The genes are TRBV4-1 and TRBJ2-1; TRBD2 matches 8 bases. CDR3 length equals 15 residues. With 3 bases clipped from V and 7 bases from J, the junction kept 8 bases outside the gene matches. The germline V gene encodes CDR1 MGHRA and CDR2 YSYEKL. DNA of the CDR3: TGCGCCAGCAGCCATGTCGGGACTAGTATAAATGAGCAGTTCTTC. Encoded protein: CASSHVGTSINEQFF.

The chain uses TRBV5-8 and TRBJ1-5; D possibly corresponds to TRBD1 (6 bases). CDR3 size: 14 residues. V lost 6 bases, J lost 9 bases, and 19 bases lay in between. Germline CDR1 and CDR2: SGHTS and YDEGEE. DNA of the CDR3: TGTGCCAGCACCTCCCCGGCAGGGGCTTGGCCCCAGCATTTT. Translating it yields CASTSPAGAWPQHF. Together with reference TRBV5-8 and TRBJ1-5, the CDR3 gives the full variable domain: EAGVTQSPTHLIKTRGQQATLRCSPISGHTSVYWYQQALGLGLQFLLWYDEGEERNRGNFPPRFSGRQFPNYSSELNVNALELEDSALYLCASTSPAGAWPQHFGDGTRLSIL.

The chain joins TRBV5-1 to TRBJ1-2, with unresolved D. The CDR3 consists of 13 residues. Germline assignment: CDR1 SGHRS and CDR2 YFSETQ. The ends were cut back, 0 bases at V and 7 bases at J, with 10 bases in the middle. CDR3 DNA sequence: TGCGCCAGCAGCTTGGGATCAGATCCTGGCTACACCTTC. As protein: CASSLGSDPGYTF.

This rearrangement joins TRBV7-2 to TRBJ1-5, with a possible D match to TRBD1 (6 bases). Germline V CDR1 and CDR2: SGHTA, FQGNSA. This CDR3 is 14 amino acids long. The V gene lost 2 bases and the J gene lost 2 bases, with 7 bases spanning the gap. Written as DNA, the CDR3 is TGTGCCAGCAGCTTATCAGGGGGCAATCAGCCCCAGCATTTT. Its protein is CASSLSGGNQPQHF. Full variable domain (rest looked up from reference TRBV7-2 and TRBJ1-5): GAGVSQSPSNKVTEKGKDVELRCDPISGHTALYWYRQSLGQGLEFLIYFQGNSAPDKSGLPSDRFSAERTGGSVSTLTIQRTQQEDSAVYLCASSLSGGNQPQHFGDGTRLSIL.

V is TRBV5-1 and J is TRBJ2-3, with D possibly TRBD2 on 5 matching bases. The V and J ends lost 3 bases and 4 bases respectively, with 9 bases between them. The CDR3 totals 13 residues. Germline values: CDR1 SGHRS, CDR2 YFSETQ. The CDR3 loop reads CASSSLAADTQYF. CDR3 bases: TGCGCCAGCAGCTCTCTAGCCGCAGATACGCAGTATTTT.

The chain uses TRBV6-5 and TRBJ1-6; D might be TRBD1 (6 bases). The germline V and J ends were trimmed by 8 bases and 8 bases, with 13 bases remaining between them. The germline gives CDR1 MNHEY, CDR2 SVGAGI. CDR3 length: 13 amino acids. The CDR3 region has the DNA TGTGCCAGCTGGGGACCAGGGGATTCACCCCTCCACTTT. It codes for CASWGPGDSPLHF.

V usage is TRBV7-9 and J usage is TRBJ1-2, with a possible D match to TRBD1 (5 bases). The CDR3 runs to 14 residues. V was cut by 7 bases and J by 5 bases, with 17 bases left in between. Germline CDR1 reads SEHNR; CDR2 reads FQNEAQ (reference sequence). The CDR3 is CASTLSGGMYGYTF. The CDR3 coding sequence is TGTGCCAGCACTTTGTCTGGGGGGATGTATGGCTACACCTTC.

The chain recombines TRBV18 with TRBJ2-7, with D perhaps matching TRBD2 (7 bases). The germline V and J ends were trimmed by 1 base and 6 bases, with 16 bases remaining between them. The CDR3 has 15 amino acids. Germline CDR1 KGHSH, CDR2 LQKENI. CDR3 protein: CASSPLAGADSEQYF. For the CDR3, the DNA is TGTGCCAGCTCACCACTGGCGGGGGCGGACTCCGAGCAGTACTTC.

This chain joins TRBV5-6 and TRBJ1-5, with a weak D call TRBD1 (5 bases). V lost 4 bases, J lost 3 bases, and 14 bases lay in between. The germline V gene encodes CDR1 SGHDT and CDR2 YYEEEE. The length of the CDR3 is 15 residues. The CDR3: CASSLKWGDNQPQHF. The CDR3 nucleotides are TGTGCCAGCAGCCTGAAGTGGGGGGACAATCAGCCCCAGCATTTT.

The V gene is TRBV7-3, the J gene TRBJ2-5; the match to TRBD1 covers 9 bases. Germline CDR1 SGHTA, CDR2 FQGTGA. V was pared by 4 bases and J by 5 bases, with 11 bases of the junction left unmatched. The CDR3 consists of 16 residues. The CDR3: CASSSTGQGTGETQYF. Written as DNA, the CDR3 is TGTGCCAGCAGCTCTACAGGACAGGGGACGGGGGAGACCCAGTACTTC.

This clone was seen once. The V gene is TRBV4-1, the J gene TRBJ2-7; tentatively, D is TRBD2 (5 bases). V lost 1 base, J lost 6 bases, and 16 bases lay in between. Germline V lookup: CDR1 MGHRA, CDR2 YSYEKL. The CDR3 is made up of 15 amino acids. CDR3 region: CASSQASTRGGEQYF. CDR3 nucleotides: TGCGCCAGCAGCCAAGCCTCCACCCGGGGTGGCGAGCAGTACTTC.

The CDR3 nucleotides are TGTGCCAGCAGTGAAGAGGCGGTAAGAAGTAACTATGGCTACACCTTC. Its translation: CASSEEAVRSNYGYTF. The chain combines TRBV6-1 with TRBJ1-2; D not certain. V lost 1 base and J 1 base, leaving 13 bases between the germline ends. CDR1 and CDR2 (germline): MNHNS, SASEGT. The length of the CDR3 is 16 residues.

The CDR3 here is CAIGPAGLQFEQFF. CDR3 nucleotides: TGTGCAATCGGACCAGCGGGGCTACAATTCGAGCAGTTCTTC. The chain uses TRBV10-3 and TRBJ2-1; 7 nucleotides agree with TRBD2. The length of the CDR3 is 14 residues. CDR1 and CDR2 from the germline V gene are ENHRY and SYGVKD.

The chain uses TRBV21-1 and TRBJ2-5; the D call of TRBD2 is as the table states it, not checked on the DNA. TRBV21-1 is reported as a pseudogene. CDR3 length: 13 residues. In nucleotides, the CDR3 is TGTGCCAGCAGCAAACGGGGGGGAGAGACCCAGTACTTC. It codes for CASSKRGGETQYF.

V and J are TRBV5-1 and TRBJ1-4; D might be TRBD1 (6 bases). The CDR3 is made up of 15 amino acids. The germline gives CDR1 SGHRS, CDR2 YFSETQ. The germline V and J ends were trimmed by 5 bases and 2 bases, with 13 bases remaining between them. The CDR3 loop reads CASRPPGGTNEKLFF. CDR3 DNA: TGCGCCAGCAGACCTCCGGGGGGCACTAATGAAAAACTGTTTTTT.

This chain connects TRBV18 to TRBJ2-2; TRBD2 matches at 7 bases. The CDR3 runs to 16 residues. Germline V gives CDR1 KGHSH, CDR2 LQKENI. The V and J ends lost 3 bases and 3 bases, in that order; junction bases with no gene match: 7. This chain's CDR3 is CASSPAGLGDTGELFF. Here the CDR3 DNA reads TGTGCCAGCTCACCCGCCGGACTAGGAGACACCGGGGAGCTGTTTTTT.

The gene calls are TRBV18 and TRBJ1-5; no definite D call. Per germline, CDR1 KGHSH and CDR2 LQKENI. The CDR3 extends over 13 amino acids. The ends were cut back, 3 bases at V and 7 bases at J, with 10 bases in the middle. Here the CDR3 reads CASSPAGEQPQHF. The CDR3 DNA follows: TGTGCCAGCTCACCCGCCGGTGAGCAGCCCCAGCATTTT.

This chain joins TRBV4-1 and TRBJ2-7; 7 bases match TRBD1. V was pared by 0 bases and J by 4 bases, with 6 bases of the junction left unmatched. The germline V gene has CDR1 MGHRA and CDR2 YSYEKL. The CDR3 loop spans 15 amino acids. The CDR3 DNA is TGCGCCAGCAGCCAAGACTTACAGGGGTTATACGAGCAGTACTTC. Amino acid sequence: CASSQDLQGLYEQYF.

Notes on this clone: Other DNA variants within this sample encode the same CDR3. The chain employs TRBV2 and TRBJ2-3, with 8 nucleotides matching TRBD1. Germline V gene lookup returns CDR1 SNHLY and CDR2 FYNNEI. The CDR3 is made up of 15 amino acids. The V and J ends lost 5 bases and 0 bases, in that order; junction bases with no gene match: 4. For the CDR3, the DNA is TGTGCCAGCAGTAGGGACAGGACTAGCACAGATACGCAGTATTTT. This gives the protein CASSRDRTSTDTQYF.

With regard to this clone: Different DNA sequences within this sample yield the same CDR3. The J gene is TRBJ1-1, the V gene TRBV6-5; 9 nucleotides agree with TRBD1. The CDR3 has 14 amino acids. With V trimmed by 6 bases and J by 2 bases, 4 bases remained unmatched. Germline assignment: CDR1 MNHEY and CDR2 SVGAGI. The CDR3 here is CASSRDRANTEAFF. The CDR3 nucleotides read TGTGCCAGCAGCCGGGACAGGGCTAACACTGAAGCTTTCTTT.

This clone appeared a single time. The CDR3 loop reads CASSIVGTGGTEAFF. In DNA, the CDR3 is TGTGCCAGTAGTATAGTAGGGACAGGGGGGACTGAAGCTTTCTTT. The V and J genes are TRBV19 and TRBJ1-1; TRBD1 aligns across 11 bases. The CDR3 totals 15 residues. V was pared by 1 base and J by 5 bases, with 3 bases of the junction left unmatched. The V gene's germline CDR1 is LNHDA and CDR2 SQIVND (reference sequence).

CDR3 DNA: TGTGCCAGCAGCTTAATGACTACAGATACGCAGTATTTT. It yields the protein CASSLMTTDTQYF. This chain joins TRBV5-8 and TRBJ2-3; D is unclear. V shed 2 bases and J shed 3 bases, with 7 bases lying between them. This CDR3 spans 13 amino acids. CDR1 is SGHTS, CDR2 YDEGEE, per germline.

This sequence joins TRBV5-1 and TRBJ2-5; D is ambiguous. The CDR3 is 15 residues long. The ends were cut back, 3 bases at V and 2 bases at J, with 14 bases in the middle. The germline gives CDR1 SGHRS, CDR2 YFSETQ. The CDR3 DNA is TGCGCCAGCAGCTCACGTAGCAGTTCTCAAGAGACCCAGTACTTC. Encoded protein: CASSSRSSSQETQYF.

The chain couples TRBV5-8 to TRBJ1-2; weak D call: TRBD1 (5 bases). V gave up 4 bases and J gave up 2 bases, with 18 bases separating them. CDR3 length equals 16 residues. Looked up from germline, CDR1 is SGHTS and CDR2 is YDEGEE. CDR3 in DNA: TGTGCCAGCAGCCACTTGGCGGCAGGGTCCAACTATGGCTACACCTTC. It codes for CASSHLAAGSNYGYTF.